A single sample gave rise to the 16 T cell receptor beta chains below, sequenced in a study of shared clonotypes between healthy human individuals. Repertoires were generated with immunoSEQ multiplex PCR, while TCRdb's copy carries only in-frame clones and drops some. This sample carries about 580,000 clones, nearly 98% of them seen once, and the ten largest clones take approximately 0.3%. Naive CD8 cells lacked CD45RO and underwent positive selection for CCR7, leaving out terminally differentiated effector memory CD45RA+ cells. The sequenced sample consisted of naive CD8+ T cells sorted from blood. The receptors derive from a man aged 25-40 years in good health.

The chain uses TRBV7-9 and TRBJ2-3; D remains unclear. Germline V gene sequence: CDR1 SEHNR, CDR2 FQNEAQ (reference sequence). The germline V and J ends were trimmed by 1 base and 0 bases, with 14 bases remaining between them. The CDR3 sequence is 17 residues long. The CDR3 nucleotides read TGTGCCAGCAGCTTAGGGACGATGTATTCTAGCACAGATACGCAGTATTTT. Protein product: CASSLGTMYSSTDTQYF.

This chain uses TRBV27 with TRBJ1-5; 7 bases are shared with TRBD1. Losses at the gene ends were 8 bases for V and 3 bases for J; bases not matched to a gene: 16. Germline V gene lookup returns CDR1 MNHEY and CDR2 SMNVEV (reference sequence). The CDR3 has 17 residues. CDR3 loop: CASGPGVLTGFNQPQHF. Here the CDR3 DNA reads TGTGCCAGCGGACCTGGGGTCCTGACAGGGTTCAATCAGCCCCAGCATTTT.

The CDR3 region has the DNA TGTGCCAGCGGCTTAGTAGTCGGGGAGCTGTTTTTT. Amino acids: CASGLVVGELFF. The gene calls are TRBV6-6 and TRBJ2-2; D unclear. V lost 8 bases to trimming and J lost 7 bases, with 11 bases between them. This CDR3 region has 12 residues. The V gene's germline CDR1 is MNHNY and CDR2 SVGAGI (reference sequence).

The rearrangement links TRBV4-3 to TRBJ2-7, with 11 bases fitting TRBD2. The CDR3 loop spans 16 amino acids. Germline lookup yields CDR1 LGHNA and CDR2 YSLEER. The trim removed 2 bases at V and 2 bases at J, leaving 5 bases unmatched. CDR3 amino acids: CASSQNRLAGTYEQYF. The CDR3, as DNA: TGCGCCAGCAGCCAAAATAGACTAGCGGGAACCTACGAGCAGTACTTC.

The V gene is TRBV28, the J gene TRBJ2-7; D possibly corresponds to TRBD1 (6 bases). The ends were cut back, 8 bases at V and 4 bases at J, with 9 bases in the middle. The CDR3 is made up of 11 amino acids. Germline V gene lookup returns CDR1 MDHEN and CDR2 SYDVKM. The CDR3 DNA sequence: TGTGCCAGCCAAGACAGGTACGAGCAGTACTTC. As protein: CASQDRYEQYF.

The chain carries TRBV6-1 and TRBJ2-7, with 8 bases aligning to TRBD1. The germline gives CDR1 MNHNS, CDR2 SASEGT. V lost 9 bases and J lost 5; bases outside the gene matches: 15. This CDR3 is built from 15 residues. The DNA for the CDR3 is TGTGCCAGTAATCACCCGGACAGGGATCAGGACGAGCAGTACTTC. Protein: CASNHPDRDQDEQYF.

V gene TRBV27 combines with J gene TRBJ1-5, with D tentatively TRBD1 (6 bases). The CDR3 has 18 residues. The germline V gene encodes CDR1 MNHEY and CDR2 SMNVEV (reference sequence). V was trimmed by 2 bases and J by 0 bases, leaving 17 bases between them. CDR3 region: CASSLTTQGRYSNQPQHF. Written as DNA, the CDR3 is TGTGCCAGCAGTTTAACGACCCAGGGGAGGTATAGCAATCAGCCCCAGCATTTT.

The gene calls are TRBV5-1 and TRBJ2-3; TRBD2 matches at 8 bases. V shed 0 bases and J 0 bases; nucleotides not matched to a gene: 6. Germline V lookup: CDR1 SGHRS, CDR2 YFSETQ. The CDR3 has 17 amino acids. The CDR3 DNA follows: TGCGCCAGCAGCTTGGAGGCTAGCGGGTATAGCACAGATACGCAGTATTTT. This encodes CASSLEASGYSTDTQYF.

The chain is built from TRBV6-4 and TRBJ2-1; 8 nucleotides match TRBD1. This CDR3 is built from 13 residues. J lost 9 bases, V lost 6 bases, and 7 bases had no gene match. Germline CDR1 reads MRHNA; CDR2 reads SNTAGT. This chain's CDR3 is CASSVDRGSEQFF. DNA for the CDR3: TGTGCCAGCAGCGTAGACAGGGGAAGTGAGCAGTTCTTC.

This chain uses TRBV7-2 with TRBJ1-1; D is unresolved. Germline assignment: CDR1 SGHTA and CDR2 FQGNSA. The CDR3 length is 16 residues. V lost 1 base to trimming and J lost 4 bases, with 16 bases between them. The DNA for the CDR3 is TGTGCCAGCAGCTTAGTGCCGAGCCGGACGATCACTGAAGCTTTCTTT. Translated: CASSLVPSRTITEAFF.

The CDR3 spells CASSPLDRGFSEAFF. The CDR3, as DNA: TGTGCCAGCAGCCCACTGGACAGGGGTTTCTCTGAAGCTTTCTTT. The chain joins TRBV11-2 to TRBJ1-1; 9 bases map to TRBD1. The V gene end was trimmed by 5 bases and the J gene end by 6 bases; junction bases not matched to a gene: 10. The germline V gene has CDR1 SGHAT and CDR2 FQNNGV. There are 15 residues in the CDR3.

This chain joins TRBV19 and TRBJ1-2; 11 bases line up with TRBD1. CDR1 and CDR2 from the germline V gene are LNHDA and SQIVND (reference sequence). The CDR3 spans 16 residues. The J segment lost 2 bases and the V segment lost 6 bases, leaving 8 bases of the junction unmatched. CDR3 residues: CASRMGGQGANYGYTF. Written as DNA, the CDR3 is TGTGCCAGTAGAATGGGTGGACAGGGGGCCAACTATGGCTACACCTTC.

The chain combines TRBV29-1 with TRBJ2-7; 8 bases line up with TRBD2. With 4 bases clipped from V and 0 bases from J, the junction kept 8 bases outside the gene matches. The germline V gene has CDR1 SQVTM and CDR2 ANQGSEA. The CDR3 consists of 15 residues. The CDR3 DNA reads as TGCAGCGTTGTAGGAACAGGGACTAGCTCCTACGAGCAGTACTTC. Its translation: CSVVGTGTSSYEQYF.

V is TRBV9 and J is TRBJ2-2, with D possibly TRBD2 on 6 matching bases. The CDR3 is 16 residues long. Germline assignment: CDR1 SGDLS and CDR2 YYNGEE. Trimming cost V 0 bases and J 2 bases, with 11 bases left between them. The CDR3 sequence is CASSVALEGNTGELFF. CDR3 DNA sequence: TGTGCCAGCAGCGTAGCTCTGGAGGGAAACACCGGGGAGCTGTTTTTT.

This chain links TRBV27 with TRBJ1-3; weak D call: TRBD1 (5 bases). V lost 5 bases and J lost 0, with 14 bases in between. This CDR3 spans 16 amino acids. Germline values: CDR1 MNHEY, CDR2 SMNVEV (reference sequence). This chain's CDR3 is CASSEVGVNSGNTIYF. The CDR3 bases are TGTGCCAGCAGTGAGGTGGGGGTAAACTCTGGAAACACCATATATTTT.

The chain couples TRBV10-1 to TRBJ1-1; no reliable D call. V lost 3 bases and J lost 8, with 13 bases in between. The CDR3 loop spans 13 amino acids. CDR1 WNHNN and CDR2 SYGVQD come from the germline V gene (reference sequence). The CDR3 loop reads CASSDQTGTEAFF. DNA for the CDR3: TGCGCCAGCAGTGACCAAACCGGCACCGAAGCTTTCTTT.